Sequencing of this TCR beta chain was carried out in a study of T cells in Graves' hyperthyroidism and ophthalmopathy. Amplified regions were TCR beta CDR3 sequences from RNA transcripts. When the TCR CDR3 underwent first-round RT-PCR, the HTBI primer set was used. From the multiplex PCR reads, TCRdb called clonotypes with MiXCR, one entry per CDR3 protein. Counted here are 300,000 to 450,000 distinct CDR3 sequences, 15% to 20% occurring once; the ten biggest clones make up around a third. The CDR3 has 16 residues. The trim removed 5 bases at V and 7 bases at J, leaving 15 bases unmatched. CDR1 is MNHNS and CDR2 is SASEGT in the germline V gene.

The TCR was taken from a woman aged 30 to 39 with Graves' hyperthyroidism that later progressed to Graves' ophthalmopathy. This chain links TRBV6-1 with TRBJ2-7, with TRBD1 matching 9 bases. Sequenced input: blood. CDR3 nucleotides: TGTGCCAGCAGTACGCGACCCGGACAGGGGCCGGGGGAGCAGTACTTC. This sequence encodes CASSTRPGQGPGEQYF.